These T cell receptor beta chains were read from a single sample in a study of T cells in Graves' hyperthyroidism and ophthalmopathy. One entry per CDR3 protein results from TCRdb running MiXCR on the multiplex PCR reads. The profile shows roughly 500,000 distinct CDR3 sequences, 46% of them singletons. The sequenced material came from peripheral blood or thyroid tissue (not recorded which). These receptors were collected from an adult woman with Graves' disease, either hyperthyroidism or ophthalmopathy (not recorded which). CDR3s include the opening cysteine and the closing phenylalanine or tryptophan. D genes are given only for firm matches. Not all rows give a size; the values are once, few, many and, for expanded clones, a class.

clone_size	j_call	v_call	d_call	cdr3_aa	cdr3_nt
many	TRBJ1-2	TRBV4-1	-	CASSPSAFYGYTF	TGCGCCAGCAGCCCGTCCGCCTTCTATGGCTACACCTTC
many	TRBJ2-7	TRBV2	TRBD1	CASSETGGEQYF	TGTGCCAGCAGTGAGACAGGGGGCGAGCAGTACTTC
-	TRBJ2-5	TRBV5-1	TRBD1	CASSQARGQGEETQYF	TGCGCCAGCAGCCAAGCCCGGGGACAGGGGGAAGAGACCCAGTACTTC
-	TRBJ2-7	TRBV25-1	-	CASSEKGNRDEQYF	TGTGCCAGCAGTGAGAAGGGGAATAGGGACGAGCAGTACTTC
-	TRBJ2-2	TRBV6-2/TRBV6-3	-	CASSYESWVTGELFF	TGTGCCAGCAGTTACGAGAGTTGGGTCACCGGGGAGCTGTTTTTT
few	TRBJ2-2	TRBV6-5	TRBD2	CASRKAGGDAGELFF	TGTGCCAGCAGGAAAGCGGGAGGGGACGCCGGGGAGCTGTTTTTT
-	TRBJ2-2	TRBV5-1	-	CASSETEGIGELFF	TGCGCCAGCAGCGAGACAGAGGGGATCGGGGAGCTGTTTTTT
-	TRBJ1-2	TRBV6-6	TRBD1	CASSLGQGNSGNTF	TGTGCCAGCAGTTTGGGACAGGGGAACTCTGGAAACACCTTC
few	TRBJ2-7	TRBV20-1	-	CSARPLDEQYF	TGCAGTGCGCGCCCGCTTGACGAGCAGTACTTC
-	TRBJ2-5	TRBV19	-	CASIGQNQETQYF	TGTGCCAGTATAGGACAGAACCAAGAGACCCAGTACTTC
-	TRBJ1-1	TRBV29-1	-	CSVHSQGVPEAFF	TGCAGCGTTCATTCTCAAGGGGTCCCTGAAGCTTTCTTT
-	TRBJ1-1	TRBV4-2	-	CASSQEEGDSAFF	TGTGCCAGCAGCCAAGAAGAAGGGGATTCAGCTTTCTTT
many	TRBJ2-5	TRBV20-1	TRBD2	CSARGPGGQETQYF	TGCAGTGCTAGAGGTCCGGGGGGACAAGAGACCCAGTACTTC
-	TRBJ1-1	TRBV29-1	TRBD1	CSVAVGQRTEAFF	TGCAGCGTTGCTGTGGGACAGCGCACTGAAGCTTTCTTT